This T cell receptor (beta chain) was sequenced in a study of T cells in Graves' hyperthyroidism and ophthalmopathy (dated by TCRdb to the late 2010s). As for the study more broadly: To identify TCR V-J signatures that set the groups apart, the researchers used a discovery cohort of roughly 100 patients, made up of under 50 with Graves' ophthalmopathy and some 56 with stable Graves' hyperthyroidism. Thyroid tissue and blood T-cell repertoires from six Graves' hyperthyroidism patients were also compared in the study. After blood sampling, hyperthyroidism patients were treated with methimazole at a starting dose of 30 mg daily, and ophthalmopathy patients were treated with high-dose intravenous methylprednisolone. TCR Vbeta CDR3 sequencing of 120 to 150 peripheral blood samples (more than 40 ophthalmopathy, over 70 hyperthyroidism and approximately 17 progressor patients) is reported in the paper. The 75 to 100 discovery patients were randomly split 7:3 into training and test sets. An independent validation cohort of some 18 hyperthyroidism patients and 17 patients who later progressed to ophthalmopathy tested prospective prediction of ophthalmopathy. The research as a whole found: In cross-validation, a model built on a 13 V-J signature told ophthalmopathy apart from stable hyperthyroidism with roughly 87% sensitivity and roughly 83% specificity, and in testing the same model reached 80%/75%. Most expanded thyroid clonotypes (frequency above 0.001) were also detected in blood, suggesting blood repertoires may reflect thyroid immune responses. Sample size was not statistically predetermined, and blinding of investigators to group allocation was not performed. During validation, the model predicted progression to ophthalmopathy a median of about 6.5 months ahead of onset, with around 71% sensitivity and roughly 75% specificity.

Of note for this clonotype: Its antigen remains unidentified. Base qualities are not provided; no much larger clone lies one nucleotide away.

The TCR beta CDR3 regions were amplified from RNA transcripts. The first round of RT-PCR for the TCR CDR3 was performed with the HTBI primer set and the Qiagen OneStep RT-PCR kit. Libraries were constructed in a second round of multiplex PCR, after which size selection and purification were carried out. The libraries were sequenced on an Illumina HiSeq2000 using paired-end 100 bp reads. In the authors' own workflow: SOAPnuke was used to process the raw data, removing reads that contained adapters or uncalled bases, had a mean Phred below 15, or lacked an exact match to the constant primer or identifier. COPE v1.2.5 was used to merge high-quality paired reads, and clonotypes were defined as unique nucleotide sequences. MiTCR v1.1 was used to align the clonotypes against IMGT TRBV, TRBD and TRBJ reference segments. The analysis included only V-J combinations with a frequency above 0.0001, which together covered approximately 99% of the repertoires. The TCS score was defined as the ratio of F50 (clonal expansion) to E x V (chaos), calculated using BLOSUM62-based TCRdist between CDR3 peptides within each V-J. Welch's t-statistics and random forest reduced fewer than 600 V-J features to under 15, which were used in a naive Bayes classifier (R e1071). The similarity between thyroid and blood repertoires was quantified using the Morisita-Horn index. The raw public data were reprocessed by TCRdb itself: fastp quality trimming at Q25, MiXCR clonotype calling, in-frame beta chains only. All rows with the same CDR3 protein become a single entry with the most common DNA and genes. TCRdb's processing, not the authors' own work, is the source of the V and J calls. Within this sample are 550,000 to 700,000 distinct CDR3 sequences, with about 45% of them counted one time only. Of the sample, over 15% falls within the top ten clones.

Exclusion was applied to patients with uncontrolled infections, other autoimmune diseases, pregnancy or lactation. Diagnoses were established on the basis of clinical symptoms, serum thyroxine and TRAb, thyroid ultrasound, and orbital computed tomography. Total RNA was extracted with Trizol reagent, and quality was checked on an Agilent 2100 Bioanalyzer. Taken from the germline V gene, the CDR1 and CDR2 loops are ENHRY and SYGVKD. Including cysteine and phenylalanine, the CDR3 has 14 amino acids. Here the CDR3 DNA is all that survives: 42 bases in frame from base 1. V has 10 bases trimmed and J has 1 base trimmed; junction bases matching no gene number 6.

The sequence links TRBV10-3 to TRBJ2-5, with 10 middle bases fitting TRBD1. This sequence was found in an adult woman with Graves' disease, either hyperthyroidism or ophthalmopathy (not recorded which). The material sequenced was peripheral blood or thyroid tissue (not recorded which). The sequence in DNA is TGTGCCACCCGGGACAGGGGAGGCCAAGAGACCCAGTACTTC. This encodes CATRDRGGQETQYF.